This TCR beta chain came from a study of blood T cell repertoires in COVID-19. Germline lookup yields CDR1 SGHTA and CDR2 FQGNSA. V shed 2 bases and J shed 0 bases, with 4 bases lying between them. The CDR3 has 13 amino acids. Only in-frame clones appear in the TCRdb table, and some are missing; sequencing was by immunoSEQ multiplex PCR. The data show tens of thousands of clones, roughly 96% seen once. The sample consisted of peripheral blood. This sequence was found in a human donor with active COVID-19. The donor label of this sample is uncertain. The chain recombines TRBV7-2 with TRBJ1-1, with D uncertain. The CDR3 DNA reads TGTGCCAGCAGCTTACGTATGAACACTGAAGCTTTCTTT. Amino acid sequence: CASSLRMNTEAFF.